A single sample gave rise to the 18 T cell receptor beta chains below, sequenced in a study of response to subunit inactivated influenza vaccine. From the RT-PCR reads, TCRdb called clonotypes with MiXCR, one entry per CDR3 protein. The sample carries about 580,000 distinct CDR3 sequences, 14% recorded once. The sequencing used PBMCs from blood, collected less than 13 days after vaccination. Every receptor here comes from a man aged 45-65 years who received an inactivated influenza vaccine.

The chain couples TRBV30 to TRBJ1-1, with TRBD1 matching over 9 bases. Germline CDR1 is GTSNPN and CDR2 is SVGIG (reference sequence). The CDR3 consists of 14 residues. Germline trimming cut 7 bases from V and 5 bases from J; bases unmatched to any gene: 11. The CDR3 DNA follows: TGTGCCTCTAAGGGGACAGGGTTGGGAACTGAAGCTTTCTTT. Protein: CASKGTGLGTEAFF.

The rearrangement links TRBV6-2 or TRBV6-3 to TRBJ2-1; D not certain. Germline CDR1 reads MNHEY; CDR2 reads SVGEGT. The germline V and J ends were trimmed by 3 bases and 4 bases, with 13 bases remaining between them. The CDR3 totals 15 residues. DNA for the CDR3: TGTGCCAGCAGTTATGGGCTTCCCCCTTACAATGAGCAGTTCTTC. Its translation: CASSYGLPPYNEQFF.

This clonotype was seen only a few times. The J gene is TRBJ2-5, the V gene TRBV5-5; D tentatively reads TRBD1 or TRBD2 (7 bases each). Trimming cost V 0 bases and J 5 bases, with 17 bases left between them. There are 16 residues in the CDR3. Germline values: CDR1 SGHKS, CDR2 YYEKEE (reference sequence). CDR3 sequence: CASSLDPVQGGETQYF. The CDR3 coding sequence is TGTGCCAGCAGCTTGGATCCGGTCCAGGGGGGGGAGACCCAGTACTTC.

A few counts support this clonotype. The chain recombines TRBV12-3 or TRBV12-4 with TRBJ2-1; D remains ambiguous. With 4 bases removed from V and 7 bases from J, the gap between germline ends came to 14 bases. CDR3 length: 14 residues. CDR3 region: CASSSVEPFNEQFF. The CDR3, as DNA: TGTGCCAGCAGTTCCGTTGAGCCGTTTAATGAGCAGTTCTTC.

This clonotype was seen a handful of times. The gene calls are TRBV4-3 and TRBJ2-5; 7 nucleotides align to TRBD2. Germline loops: CDR1 LGHNA, CDR2 YSLEER. V shed 2 bases and J 4 bases; nucleotides not matched to a gene: 4. The CDR3 is 14 residues long. The CDR3 nucleotides read TGCGCCAGCAGCCAAACCATAGCGGGAGAGACCCAGTACTTC. It encodes CASSQTIAGETQYF.

V gene TRBV6-5 combines with J gene TRBJ1-1, with D possibly being TRBD1 (6 bases). Between the trimmed V and J ends, which lost 3 bases and 4 bases, there was a span of 12 bases. This CDR3 spans 14 amino acids. CDR1 is MNHEY, CDR2 SVGAGI, per germline. The CDR3 coding sequence is TGTGCCAGCAGTTATAACAGGGTGGCCACTGAAGCTTTCTTT. Translating gives CASSYNRVATEAFF.

This clonotype occurred many times. This chain joins TRBV9 and TRBJ2-7; 8 nucleotides match TRBD1. The CDR3 loop spans 14 amino acids. The V gene end was trimmed by 4 bases and the J gene end by 5 bases; junction bases not matched to a gene: 8. CDR1 and CDR2 (germline): SGDLS, YYNGEE. The DNA of the CDR3 is TGTGCCAGCAGCCCCCGGACAGGGCTGGACGAGCAGTACTTC. Protein: CASSPRTGLDEQYF. The full variable domain, completed using reference TRBV9 and TRBJ2-7, is DSGVTQTPKHLITATGQRVTLRCSPRSGDLSVYWYQQSLDQGLQFLIQYYNGEERAKGNILERFSAQQFPDLHSELNLSSLELGDSALYFCASSPRTGLDEQYFGPGTRLTVT.

This clonotype was picked up a small number of times. The gene calls are TRBV12-3 or TRBV12-4 and TRBJ2-1; the D is unclear. This CDR3 has 13 residues. With 1 base removed from V and 7 bases from J, the gap between germline ends came to 8 bases. The chain's CDR3 is CASSLVIENEQFF. The CDR3 DNA sequence: TGTGCCAGCAGTTTAGTTATCGAGAATGAGCAGTTCTTC.

This clonotype was seen at least ten times. CDR3 sequence: CASSPPGTGSGEAFF. The CDR3 DNA is TGTGCCAGCAGCCCTCCCGGGACAGGGAGCGGTGAAGCTTTCTTT. The chain couples TRBV7-6 to TRBJ1-1, with 9 bases that match TRBD1. Losses at the gene ends were 5 bases for V and 7 bases for J; bases not matched to a gene: 11. CDR3 length: 15 residues. The germline gives CDR1 SGHVS, CDR2 FNYEAQ.

V gene TRBV28 combines with J gene TRBJ2-1; D is unclear. This CDR3 spans 13 amino acids. The germline V gene has CDR1 MDHEN and CDR2 SYDVKM. Trimming removed 10 bases from V and 5 bases from J, with 15 bases in between. The CDR3 coding sequence is TGTGCCACCTCGGGCCAACTGAACAATGAGCAGTTCTTC. Its translation: CATSGQLNNEQFF.

This clonotype appeared a few times. V gene TRBV6-2 or TRBV6-3 combines with J gene TRBJ2-2; TRBD2 aligns across 8 bases. The CDR3 totals 14 residues. Per germline, CDR1 MNHEY and CDR2 SVGEGT. Trimming cost V 6 bases and J 5 bases; bases outside gene matches: 5. In DNA, the CDR3 is TGTGCCAGCAGGCCAGCGGGAGTAACCGGGGAGCTGTTTTTT. Amino acids: CASRPAGVTGELFF.

As concerns this clonotype: It may be a read error: a sequence one base away is much more abundant. V gene TRBV6-5 combines with J gene TRBJ2-2; unclear D gene. This CDR3 is 13 amino acids long. The V and J ends lost 3 bases and 3 bases respectively, with 5 bases between them. Per the germline V gene, CDR1 is MNHEY and CDR2 is SVGAGI. DNA for the CDR3: TGTGCCAGCAGTTATTGGTACACCGGGGAGCTGTTTTTT. Its protein product is CASSYWYTGELFF.

This clonotype turned up a few times. This chain joins TRBV4-3 and TRBJ2-1; 8 nucleotides agree with TRBD1. The CDR3 totals 14 residues. Trimming cost V 1 base and J 14 bases; bases outside gene matches: 10. The germline V gene encodes CDR1 LGHNA and CDR2 YSLEER. CDR3 sequence reads: CASSQVTGGVGEFF. CDR3 nucleotide sequence: TGCGCCAGCAGCCAAGTCACAGGGGGTGTCGGGGAGTTCTTC.

This chain connects TRBV12-3 or TRBV12-4 to TRBJ2-4; TRBD1 agrees at 7 bases. With 10 bases clipped from V and 4 bases from J, the junction kept 4 bases outside the gene matches. The CDR3 length is 12 residues. CDR3 sequence reads: CATGTAKNIQYF. DNA of the CDR3: TGTGCCACCGGGACAGCGAAAAACATTCAGTACTTC.

This sequence joins TRBV4-3 and TRBJ2-1, with TRBD2 identical over 7 bases. The length of the CDR3 is 15 residues. Unmatched junction bases numbered 3, after V lost 4 bases and J lost 0 bases. Germline-derived CDR1 and CDR2 are LGHNA and YSLEER. CDR3 loop: CASSPLADSYNEQFF. The DNA of the CDR3 is TGCGCCAGCAGCCCGCTAGCGGACTCCTACAATGAGCAGTTCTTC.

Ten or more counts support this clonotype. The chain employs TRBV20-1 and TRBJ1-1; D unclear. This CDR3 has 12 residues. V shed 6 bases and J shed 5 bases, with 13 bases lying between them. From germline, CDR1 is DFQATT and CDR2 SNEGSKA (reference sequence). The CDR3 DNA reads as TGCAGTGCCCGAGTGGGGTTGACTGAAGCTTTCTTT. Protein product: CSARVGLTEAFF.

This clonotype was seen only a few times. The J gene is TRBJ2-3, the V gene TRBV11-1; D is possibly TRBD1 or TRBD2 (5 bases each). CDR3 length: 16 amino acids. Germline loops: CDR1 SGHAT, CDR2 FQDESV (reference sequence). Between the trimmed V and J ends, which lost 2 bases and 2 bases, there was a span of 14 bases. CDR3 in DNA: TGTGCCAGCAGCTTACGGGACCGCGGAATCACAGATACGCAGTATTTT. Translation: CASSLRDRGITDTQYF.

The chain combines TRBV2 with TRBJ2-7, with a tentative D call TRBD2 (6 bases). The V gene's germline CDR1 is SNHLY and CDR2 FYNNEI. Deletions cut 9 bases from V and 6 bases from J, with 18 bases between. The CDR3 has 13 amino acids. CDR3 residues: CARGAGPRAEQYF. The DNA for the CDR3 is TGTGCCAGGGGAGCGGGTCCTAGAGCCGAGCAGTACTTC.